This T cell receptor beta chain was recovered during a study of cytomegalovirus exposure and HLA in healthy donors. Study at large: HLA-typed donors were the source of 80 million to 90 million unique TCRs, which an early data release held.

Germline V lookup: CDR1 SGHDT, CDR2 YYEEEE. The CDR3 is 15 residues long. Germline trimming cut 0 bases from V and 3 bases from J; bases unmatched to any gene: 3. 13 Jbeta primers and 60 Vbeta primers were used for the PCR. Sequenced by immunoSEQ multiplex PCR; TCRdb stores in-frame clones only, minus some. This sample has roughly 100,000 clones, with roughly four fifths found just once. V is TRBV5-6 and J is TRBJ2-3, with TRBD2 matching over 8 bases. The sample comprised PBMCs. This TCR was sampled from a man aged 35 to 55 in good health and CMV-seronegative. As DNA, the CDR3 is TGTGCCAGCAGCTTGGGACTAGCGTTGACAGATACGCAGTATTTT. This translates into CASSLGLALTDTQYF.